This TCR beta chain was profiled in a study of T cells expressing NK-cell markers. About the research overall: According to the study, TCR beta repertoires originated from sorted CD3+CD56+NKG2C+, CD3+CD56+NKG2C- and CD3+CD56-NKG2C+ T cells.

CDR1 and CDR2 (germline): LNHDA, SQIVND (reference sequence). The CDR3 runs to 13 residues. Following a re-call of the 5' RACE reads, TCRdb has one entry per CDR3 protein and lacks DNA. The sample table sets out about 390,000 distinct CDR3 sequences. The J gene is TRBJ2-1, the V gene TRBV19; TCRdb's D gene call, TRBD1, goes unchecked for lack of DNA. The sequence was obtained from a woman aged 50 to 60 in good health. Sequencing was carried out using blood T cells: a sorted CD56 or NKG2C T cell subset, CD4+ or CD8+ T cells, or bulk PBMC T cells (not recorded which). The CDR3 region is CASWGGGYNEQFF.